Described below is a single T cell receptor beta chain sequence and its context. The data belong to a study of Ad26.COV2.S vaccination and SARS-CoV-2 variants. Treatment meaning: roughly 18 received Ad26.COV2.S at low or high dose, single or two shots; 5 received placebo; per-sample allocation not given. Following the first vaccine or placebo injection, samples were taken on day 63. TCRdb keeps only in-frame clones here, not all; method: immunoSEQ multiplex PCR. Of under 550,000 clones listed, 80% to 95% are singletons. Trimming shortened V by 6 bases and J by 3 bases, and 18 bases separated the two germline ends. Germline V lookup: CDR1 SNHLY, CDR2 FYNNEI. The CDR3 length is 15 residues.

The sequence was obtained from a person aged 18 to 59 who received the Ad26.COV2.S COVID-19 vaccine or a placebo. The V and J genes are TRBV2 and TRBJ2-7; a weak D match, TRBD1 (7 bases). Sequenced material: peripheral blood, taken in a trial of Ad26.COV2.S vaccine versus placebo. In DNA form, the CDR3 reads TGTGCCAGCAGCCGGACCAGACAGGGAGGCTACGAGCAGTACTTC. Protein: CASSRTRQGGYEQYF.